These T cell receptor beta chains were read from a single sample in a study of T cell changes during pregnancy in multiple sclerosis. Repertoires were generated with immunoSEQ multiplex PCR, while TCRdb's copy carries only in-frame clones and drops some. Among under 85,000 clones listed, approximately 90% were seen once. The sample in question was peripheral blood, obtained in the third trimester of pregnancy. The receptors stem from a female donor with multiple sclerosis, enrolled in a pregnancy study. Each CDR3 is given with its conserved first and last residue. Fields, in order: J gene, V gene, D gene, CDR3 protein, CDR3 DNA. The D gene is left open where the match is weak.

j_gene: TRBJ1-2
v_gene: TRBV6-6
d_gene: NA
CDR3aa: CASSYSIGGADGYTF
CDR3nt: TGTGCCAGCAGTTACTCGATTGGGGGCGCGGATGGCTACACCTTC

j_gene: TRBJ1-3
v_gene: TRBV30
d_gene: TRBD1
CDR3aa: CAWSVQGERRNTIYF
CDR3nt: TGTGCCTGGAGTGTACAGGGGGAGAGGAGAAACACCATATATTTT

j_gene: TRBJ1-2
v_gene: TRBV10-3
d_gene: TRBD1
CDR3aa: CAITRTGNYGYTF
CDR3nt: TGTGCCATCACCCGGACAGGGAACTATGGCTACACCTTC

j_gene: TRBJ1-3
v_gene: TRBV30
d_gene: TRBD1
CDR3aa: CAWWRGRGTLSGNTIYF
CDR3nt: TGTGCCTGGTGGCGGGGCAGGGGGACCCTCTCTGGAAACACCATATATTTT

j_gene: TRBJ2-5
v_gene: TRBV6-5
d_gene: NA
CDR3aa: CASSYRYQETQYF
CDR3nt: TGTGCCAGCAGTTACCGGTACCAAGAGACCCAGTACTTC

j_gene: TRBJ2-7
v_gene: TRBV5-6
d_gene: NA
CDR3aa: CASTYGGGGDYEQYF
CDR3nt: TGTGCCAGCACCTATGGGGGCGGGGGAGATTACGAGCAGTACTTC

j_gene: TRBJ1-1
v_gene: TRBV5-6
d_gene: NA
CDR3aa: CASSWSREQAGTEAFF
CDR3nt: TGTGCCAGCAGCTGGAGCCGGGAGCAGGCGGGCACTGAAGCTTTCTTT

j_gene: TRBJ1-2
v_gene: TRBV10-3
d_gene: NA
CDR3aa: CAISATGVYGYTF
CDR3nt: TGTGCCATCAGCGCAACAGGAGTATATGGCTACACCTTC

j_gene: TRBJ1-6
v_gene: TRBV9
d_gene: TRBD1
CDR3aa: CASSVDPLRGQETNSPLHF
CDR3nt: TGTGCCAGCAGCGTAGACCCCCTCAGGGGACAGGAGACTAATTCACCCCTCCACTTT

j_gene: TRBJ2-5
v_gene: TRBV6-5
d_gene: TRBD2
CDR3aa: CASRNGGGETQYF
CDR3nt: TGTGCCAGCAGGAACGGGGGGGGCGAGACCCAGTACTTC

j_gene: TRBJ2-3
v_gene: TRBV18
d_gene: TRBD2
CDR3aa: CASSPRIAGTATSMTDTQYF
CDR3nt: TGTGCCAGCTCACCACGGATAGCGGGGACCGCCACGTCAATGACAGATACGCAGTATTTT

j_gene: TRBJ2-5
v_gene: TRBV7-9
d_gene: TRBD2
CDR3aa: CASSLRRLAEETQYF
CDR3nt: TGTGCCAGCAGCTTACGGCGACTAGCGGAAGAGACCCAGTACTTC

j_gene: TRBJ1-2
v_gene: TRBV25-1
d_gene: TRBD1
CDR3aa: CASSSPETGNYGYTF
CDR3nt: TGTGCCAGCAGTTCCCCCGAGACAGGGAACTATGGCTACACCTTC

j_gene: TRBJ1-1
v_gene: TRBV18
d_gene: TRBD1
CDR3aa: CASSPGTGVSTTEAFF
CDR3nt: TGTGCCAGCTCCCCCGGGACAGGGGTTTCGACCACTGAAGCTTTCTTT

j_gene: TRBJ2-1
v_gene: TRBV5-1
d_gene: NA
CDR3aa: CASSPDWNNEQFF
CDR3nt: TGCGCCAGCAGTCCAGACTGGAACAATGAGCAGTTCTTC

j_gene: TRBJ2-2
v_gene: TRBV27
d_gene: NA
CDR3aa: CASSFLTANTGELFF
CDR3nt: TGTGCCAGCAGTTTCCTGACAGCCAACACCGGGGAGCTGTTTTTT

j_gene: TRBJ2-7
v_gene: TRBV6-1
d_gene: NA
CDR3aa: CASRDRDTYYEQYF
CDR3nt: TGTGCCAGCAGGGACCGGGACACCTACTACGAGCAGTACTTC

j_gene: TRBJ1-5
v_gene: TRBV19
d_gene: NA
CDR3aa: CASSLSGRKPQHF
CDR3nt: TGTGCCAGTAGCCTGAGCGGCAGGAAGCCCCAGCATTTT

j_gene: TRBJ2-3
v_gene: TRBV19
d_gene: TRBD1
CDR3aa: CASSIKTGGFVDTQYF
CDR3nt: TGTGCCAGTAGTATAAAGACAGGGGGCTTTGTAGATACGCAGTATTTT

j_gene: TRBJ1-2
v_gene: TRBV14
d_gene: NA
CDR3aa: CASSHLDRNYGYTF
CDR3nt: TGTGCCAGCAGCCACTTAGACAGGAACTATGGCTACACCTTC